This TCR beta chain came from a study of identical twins (dated by TCRdb to 2015 to 2016). At the level of the whole study: TCR alpha and beta repertoires from monozygotic twins, unrelated adults of various ages and cord blood were deep-sequenced to test whether fetal clonotypes persist. To rule out contamination, the twin experiments were replicated at different times with different library preparation protocols. On the study overall, not on this receptor specifically: In monozygotic twins, recombination models systematically underestimated out-of-frame TCR alpha sharing, but the models matched the sharing seen between unrelated individuals. Excess twin sharing in beta out-of-frame sequences was weaker because fewer shared sequences lowered the signal-to-noise ratio. Out-of-frame TCR alpha sequences shared between twins showed an excess of low generation-probability sequences compared with coincidental sharing between unrelated individuals. Because the same donors could not be followed over many years, the conclusions relied on cross-sectional statistical analysis. Zero-insertion analyses could be partly confounded by invariant T cells such as MAIT and iNKT, although diverse VJ usage argued against such confounding for most clonotypes. Fewer insertions were carried by abundant cord blood beta clonotypes, a similar but weaker trend appeared in young adult naive repertoires, and no such trend appeared in memory repertoires.

Library creation used 5' RACE. The sample was run on an Illumina HiSeq 2000. Template switching introduced a universal primer binding site; the final cDNA contained a unique molecular identifier, enabling accurate counting of TCR cDNA molecules. First-strand cDNA for TCR alpha and beta chains was synthesized from specific primers in the conserved constant-segment region. Each cDNA library was double barcoded, with a SMART-Mk sample barcode plus Illumina barcodes, to control for contamination. Two successive PCR steps introduced TruSeq adapter sequences along with Illumina sample barcodes. Sequencing of the TCR alpha and beta cDNA libraries was done on the Illumina HiSeq platform using custom primers. In the original analysis: MiGEC processed the raw reads to extract unique molecular identifiers, while MiXCR was used to determine the CDR3 positions. Recombination models were inferred per individual with the repgenHMM and IGoR tools using an EM algorithm. Shared clonotypes were analyzed with the tcR package in R, and sharing was normalized by the product of cloneset sizes. To study raw recombination without the effects of thymic and clonal selection, out-of-frame nonproductive sequences were analyzed. TCRdb reprocessed the public reads (quality trimming at Q25 with fastp, clone calling with MiXCR) and kept in-frame beta chains. Here each entry gathers all rows of one CDR3 protein and keeps the most common genes and DNA. For this entry, the V and J calls and clone size follow TCRdb and not the study's own pipeline. For this sample the table gives 500,000 to 600,000 distinct CDR3 sequences, of which approximately 22% were detected only once. The ten largest clonotypes hold around 0.9% of the sample.

Turning to this clonotype: Its antigen remains unidentified. Base-call qualities are not available, and no considerably larger clone is one nucleotide away.

Only healthy Caucasian donors were included. Three pairs of female monozygotic twins, all aged roughly 18 to 29 years, were included in the twin cohort. CD4+ and CD8+ T cell populations were isolated with positive isolation kits from Invitrogen. V gives up 7 bases and J gives up 3 bases, and the segment between their germline ends measures 15 bases. CDR1 and CDR2 are read off the germline V gene as MNHNS and SASEGT. The CDR3 starts with the cysteine, ends with the phenylalanine, and has 14 residues. Just CDR3 DNA is preserved here, 42 bases in frame from base 1. Another study also made use of these data, one on T cells expressing NK-cell markers. In that second paper, the authors write: In sorted CD3+CD56+NKG2C+, CD3+CD56+NKG2C- and CD3+CD56-NKG2C+ T-cell subsets from 7 to 9 donors, TCR beta-chain repertoires were profiled. Most of the eight sequenced donors were HCMV-seropositive and one was HCMV-seronegative. To restrict sorting to alphabetaTCR-expressing T cells, an anti-gammadeltaTCR antibody was added in several experiments. In five to seven donors, the dominant CD3+CD56+NKG2C+ clonotypes were among the top 10 CD8+ clonotypes and accounted for roughly 1.0-7.5% of CD8+ T cells. Those dominant clonotypes were again the most abundant among CD3+CD56-NKG2C+ cells in a few donors, at roughly 25-65%. Whether the expanded NKG2C-expressing T cell clones were specific for HCMV antigens remained unclear. Randomly selected healthy volunteers, three men and five women, were used as the eight sequenced donors. To determine HCMV serostatus, a commercial ELISA kit was used to detect HCMV-specific IgG in serum. Reads were demultiplexed and grouped by UMI with MIGEC, and clonotypes were assembled and quantified with MiTCR. Only TCR cDNA sequences supported by at least two reads were kept to exclude erroneous sequences. Downstream repertoire analysis used the tcR package, and clonotypes were matched across fractions by CDR3 nucleotide sequence plus V segment. VDJmatch was used to annotate antigen specificity against VDJdb, with one amino acid substitution in CDR3 permitted.

The TCR originated in a woman under 30 in good health. Recombination linked TRBV6-1 to TRBJ1-2; D gene: possibly TRBD1, on 6 matching bases. Sequenced sample: CD4+ T cells sorted from blood. CDR3 region: CASTGVRRDYGYTF. The sequenced DNA: TGTGCCAGCACAGGGGTGAGGCGGGACTATGGCTACACCTTC.